This T cell receptor beta chain was sequenced for a study of blood T cell repertoires in COVID-19. Study background: The origin of the acute and convalescent COVID-19 samples was the United States, Italy and Spain.

Measured with immunoSEQ multiplex PCR; TCRdb has only the in-frame clones, and not every one. The data hold hundreds of thousands of clones, with roughly nine tenths observed a single time. The germline V gene encodes CDR1 SGDLS and CDR2 YYNGEE. The CDR3 has 14 amino acids. Trimming left V 3 bases short and J 6 bases short, with 10 bases between. This clonotype originated in a woman in her twenties or thirties who had recovered from COVID-19. This chain connects TRBV9 to TRBJ1-6; D is possibly TRBD1 (5 bases). The sequenced material came from PBMCs or T cells enriched from blood (not recorded which). The CDR3 protein is CASSAQGINSPLHF. Written as DNA, the CDR3 is TGTGCCAGCAGCGCGCAGGGTATTAATTCACCCCTCCACTTT.